This T cell receptor beta chain was documented in a study of PD-1 blockade in classical Hodgkin lymphoma. Notes on the study in general: Relapsed/refractory patients reportedly had lower baseline diversity than newly diagnosed patients. Diversity similar to that of newly diagnosed patients was seen at baseline in complete responders.

Method: immunoSEQ multiplex PCR; TCRdb's copy keeps in-frame clones and lacks some. The data show 15,000 to 20,000 clones, about 75% seen once. Noted time point: cycle 4 day 1 (C4D1), after 5 to 7 weeks of nivolumab. All patients relapsed after autologous stem cell transplantation, and brentuximab vedotin exposure varied. Magnetic negative selection was used to purify CD4+ T cells from PBMCs that had been thawed. About this clone: The target antigen is unknown.

Trimming at V came to 8 bases and at J to 1 base, leaving 7 bases not matched to a gene. Per the germline V gene, CDR1 is SGHTA and CDR2 is FQGNSA. The CDR3 contains 15 residues. The receptor's source is a human donor with classical Hodgkin lymphoma. The chain is built from TRBV7-2 and TRBJ2-2; TRBD1 matches 7 bases. The sequences come from CD4+ T cells from blood, collected before the fourth cycle of nivolumab. In DNA form, the CDR3 reads TGTGCCAGCTTCGCCGACAGGGAGAACACCGGGGAGCTGTTTTTT. Protein sequence: CASFADRENTGELFF.